Presented here are 19 T cell receptor beta chains from one specimen sequenced in a study of T cell responses to AZD1222 COVID-19 vaccine. Some clones are missing from TCRdb's copy, which holds only in-frame ones; the method was immunoSEQ multiplex PCR. Among approximately 140,000 clones listed, approximately 92% were seen once. The material sequenced was peripheral blood, taken 28 days after the second AZD1222 dose. These receptors were obtained from an adult who received the AZD1222 COVID-19 vaccine.

The chain carries TRBV6-1 and TRBJ1-5; no definite D call. Deletions cut 2 bases from V and 1 base from J, with 15 bases between. CDR1 and CDR2 (germline): MNHNS, SASEGT. This CDR3 spans 17 amino acids. This chain's CDR3 is CASSERIVTDSNQPQHF. CDR3 nucleotide sequence: TGTGCCAGCAGTGAACGGATTGTTACCGACAGCAATCAGCCCCAGCATTTT.

J is TRBJ1-2 and V is TRBV3-1 (or the pseudogene TRBV3-2); D gene unclear. The V end lost 0 bases, the J end lost 4 bases, and 6 bases lay between the germline ends. The germline gives CDR1 LGHDT, CDR2 YNNKEL (reference sequence). The CDR3 runs to 13 residues. The CDR3 bases are TGTGCCAGCAGCCAAGACCGAACCTATGGCTACACCTTC. Translating gives CASSQDRTYGYTF.

J is TRBJ2-3 and V is TRBV11-2, with D hard to call. CDR1 is SGHAT and CDR2 is FQNNGV in the germline V gene. V lost 0 bases, J lost 0 bases, and 4 bases lay in between. The CDR3 has 14 amino acids. The CDR3 DNA is TGTGCCAGCAGCTTAGATGGTAGCACAGATACGCAGTATTTT. It codes for CASSLDGSTDTQYF.

This clone occurred a few times. The V and J genes are TRBV30 and TRBJ1-2; D not resolved. Germline CDR1 and CDR2: GTSNPN and SVGIG (reference sequence). Trimming removed 2 bases from V and 0 bases from J, with 7 bases in between. CDR3 length: 13 residues. The CDR3 loop reads CAWSPGANYGYTF. In DNA form, the CDR3 reads TGTGCCTGGAGTCCGGGAGCTAACTATGGCTACACCTTC.

This chain joins TRBV28 and TRBJ2-1; no clear D gene. V lost 6 bases to trimming and J lost 1 base, with 16 bases between them. Germline V gene data show CDR1 as MDHEN and CDR2 as SYDVKM. The CDR3 sequence is 16 residues long. CDR3 DNA: TGTGCCAGCAGAACTGCAGGTGGGGATTCCTACAATGAGCAGTTCTTC. Protein product: CASRTAGGDSYNEQFF.

The rearrangement joins TRBV30 to TRBJ1-5; no clear D gene. CDR1 and CDR2 (germline): GTSNPN, SVGIG (reference sequence). This CDR3 comprises 14 residues. V was pared by 0 bases and J by 0 bases, with 6 bases between. Here the CDR3 reads CAWSVLDSNQPQHF. As DNA, the CDR3 is TGTGCCTGGAGTGTACTGGATAGCAATCAGCCCCAGCATTTT.

The rearrangement joins TRBV18 to TRBJ2-3; perhaps TRBD2 as D (5 bases). The CDR3 has 14 residues. V lost 3 bases to trimming and J lost 3 bases, with 10 bases between them. The germline V gene has CDR1 KGHSH and CDR2 LQKENI. CDR3 nucleotide sequence: TGTGCCAGCTCACCGTCTAGCAGGACAGATACGCAGTATTTT. Amino acids: CASSPSSRTDTQYF.

This clone was seen once. The chain combines TRBV5-4 with TRBJ1-6, with a tentative D call TRBD1 (6 bases). The CDR3 consists of 16 residues. Trimming shortened V by 5 bases and J by 7 bases, and 19 bases separated the two germline ends. Per the germline V gene, CDR1 is SGHNT and CDR2 is YYREEE (reference sequence). This CDR3 reads CASRLETGMSNSPLHF. DNA for the CDR3: TGTGCCAGCAGGCTGGAAACAGGGATGTCGAATTCACCCCTCCACTTT.

V and J are TRBV6-5 and TRBJ2-5; unclear D gene. This CDR3 comprises 13 residues. The germline gives CDR1 MNHEY, CDR2 SVGAGI. V lost 3 bases and J 1 base, leaving 6 bases between the germline ends. CDR3 sequence (DNA): TGTGCCAGCAGTTATTGGGGCCAAGAGACCCAGTACTTC. This sequence encodes CASSYWGQETQYF.

The CDR3: CASSPALGVGQETQYF. DNA for the CDR3: TGTGCCAGCAGCCCAGCTTTGGGAGTTGGTCAAGAGACCCAGTACTTC. The V gene is TRBV11-1, the J gene TRBJ2-5; D is perhaps TRBD2 (5 bases). The CDR3 sequence is 16 residues long. Germline lookup yields CDR1 SGHAT and CDR2 FQDESV (reference sequence). Trimming removed 5 bases from V and 2 bases from J, with 18 bases in between.

J is TRBJ2-7 and V is TRBV29-1, with a tentative D call TRBD1 (6 bases). V lost 0 bases, J lost 6 bases, and 18 bases lay in between. CDR1 and CDR2 from the germline V gene are SQVTM and ANQGSEA. This CDR3 contains 15 residues. CDR3 nucleotide sequence: TGCAGCGTTGAAGAAGGGAGCGCAGGGGATAGCGAGCAGTACTTC. Its translation: CSVEEGSAGDSEQYF.

This chain uses TRBV18 with TRBJ2-7; a weak D match, TRBD1 (5 bases). Trimming pared 2 bases from V and 2 bases from J, leaving 13 bases between. The length of the CDR3 is 15 residues. The germline CDR1 and CDR2 sequences are KGHSH and LQKENI. CDR3 region: CASSPKQGAAYEQYF. The CDR3 bases are TGTGCCAGCTCACCAAAGCAGGGCGCGGCCTACGAGCAGTACTTC.

The chain has TRBV5-1 and TRBJ1-1; maybe TRBD1 (6 bases). Germline-derived CDR1 and CDR2 are SGHRS and YFSETQ. The V end lost 0 bases, the J end lost 2 bases, and 14 bases lay between the germline ends. CDR3 length equals 16 residues. This CDR3 reads CASSLGVGTLNTEAFF. The CDR3 nucleotides are TGCGCCAGCAGCTTGGGAGTGGGGACACTCAACACTGAAGCTTTCTTT. Using reference TRBV5-1 and TRBJ1-1 for the parts outside the CDR3, the full variable domain is KAGVTQTPRYLIKTRGQQVTLSCSPISGHRSVSWYQQTPGQGLQFLFEYFSETQRNKGNFPGRFSGRQFSNSRSEMNVSTLELGDSALYLCASSLGVGTLNTEAFFGQGTRLTVV.

The V gene is TRBV20-1, the J gene TRBJ2-7, with 8 nucleotides matching TRBD2. Germline values: CDR1 DFQATT, CDR2 SNEGSKA (reference sequence). This CDR3 has 11 residues. J lost 4 bases, V lost 8 bases, and 4 bases had no gene match. The CDR3 loop reads CSSGSEYEQYF. For the CDR3, the DNA is TGCAGTAGCGGGAGTGAATACGAGCAGTACTTC.

The chain has TRBV7-2 and TRBJ2-1; D might be TRBD1 or TRBD2, each matching 5 bases. The germline V gene encodes CDR1 SGHTA and CDR2 FQGNSA. The length of the CDR3 is 16 residues. Between the trimmed V and J ends, which lost 5 bases and 1 base, there was a span of 15 bases. This chain's CDR3 is CASSPSSGASYNEQFF. The CDR3 bases are TGTGCCAGCAGCCCCTCCTCCGGGGCTTCCTACAATGAGCAGTTCTTC. Full variable domain (missing parts from reference TRBV7-2 and TRBJ2-1): GAGVSQSPSNKVTEKGKDVELRCDPISGHTALYWYRQSLGQGLEFLIYFQGNSAPDKSGLPSDRFSAERTGGSVSTLTIQRTQQEDSAVYLCASSPSSGASYNEQFFGPGTRLTVL.

The chain couples TRBV4-3 to TRBJ1-5; 7 nucleotides agree with TRBD1. V gave up 1 base and J gave up 3 bases; unmatched junction bases: 9. CDR1 and CDR2 (germline): LGHNA, YSLEER. This CDR3 is 17 amino acids long. CDR3 amino acids: CASSQVWRQGNNQPQHF. The CDR3 bases are TGCGCCAGCAGCCAAGTTTGGCGACAGGGTAACAATCAGCCCCAGCATTTT.

In its sample, this clone was seen a few times. The same CDR3 arises from other DNA sequences in this sample as well. CDR3 in amino acids: CASSPQGNEQYF. Written as DNA, the CDR3 is TGTGCCAGCTCACCCCAGGGTAACGAGCAGTACTTC. The chain combines TRBV18 with TRBJ2-7, with D possibly TRBD1 on 5 matching bases. The germline V and J ends were trimmed by 3 bases and 5 bases, with 8 bases remaining between them. The CDR3 covers 12 residues. Germline V gene sequence: CDR1 KGHSH, CDR2 LQKENI. Full variable domain (remainder filled in from reference TRBV18 and TRBJ2-7): NAGVMQNPRHLVRRRGQEARLRCSPMKGHSHVYWYRQLPEEGLKFMVYLQKENIIDESGMPKERFSAEFPKEGPSILRIQQVVRGDSAAYFCASSPQGNEQYFGPGTRLTVT.

The V and J genes are TRBV4-3 and TRBJ2-7, with 12 bases lining up with TRBD2. From germline, CDR1 is LGHNA and CDR2 YSLEER. Losses at the gene ends were 1 base for V and 6 bases for J; bases not matched to a gene: 4. The CDR3 is made up of 15 amino acids. This CDR3 is CASSQGLAGVTEQYF. The CDR3 region has the DNA TGCGCCAGCAGCCAAGGACTAGCGGGAGTTACCGAGCAGTACTTC.

This clone was seen once. The rearrangement links TRBV28 to TRBJ1-2; a weak D match, TRBD1 (6 bases). Germline CDR1 reads MDHEN; CDR2 reads SYDVKM. This CDR3 contains 13 residues. Trimming shortened V by 5 bases and J by 4 bases, and 11 bases separated the two germline ends. CDR3 loop: CASSPGGGYGYTF. In DNA form, the CDR3 reads TGTGCCAGCAGTCCCGGAGGGGGCTATGGCTACACCTTC.